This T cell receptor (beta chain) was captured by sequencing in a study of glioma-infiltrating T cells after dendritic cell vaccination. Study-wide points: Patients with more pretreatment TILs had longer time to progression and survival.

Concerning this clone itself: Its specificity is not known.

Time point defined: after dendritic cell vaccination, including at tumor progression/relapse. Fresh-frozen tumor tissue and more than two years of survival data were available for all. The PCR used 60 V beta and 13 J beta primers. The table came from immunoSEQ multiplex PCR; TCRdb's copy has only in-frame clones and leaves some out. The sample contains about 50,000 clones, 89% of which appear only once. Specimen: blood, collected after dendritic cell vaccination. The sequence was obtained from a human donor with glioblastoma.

In DNA, the CDR3 is TGTGCCATCAGTGACTCACAGGGGTCCCATATTCAGTACTTC. Translating it yields CAISDSQGSHIQYF. V is TRBV10-3 and J is TRBJ2-4; 7 positions agree with TRBD1. The germline V gene encodes CDR1 ENHRY and CDR2 SYGVKD. The CDR3 runs 14 residues. Trimming took 3 bases from V and 10 from J; bases not matched to a gene: 9.